This passage covers 7 T cell receptor beta chains from one sample sequenced in a study of blood T cell repertoires in COVID-19. The protocol was immunoSEQ multiplex PCR, while the TCRdb copy is restricted to in-frame clones and leaves out a portion. The repertoire holds 430,000 or so clones, with approximately 88% as singletons. Sequenced input: PBMCs or T cells enriched from blood (not recorded which). These TCRs come from a woman aged 35 to 49 who had recovered from COVID-19.

This clone has only a few counts. CDR3 bases: TGTGCCAGCAGCTTATTTTTAGCATCCGGGGAGCTGTTTTTT. Its protein product is CASSLFLASGELFF. This chain joins TRBV7-9 and TRBJ2-2; D remains unclear. This CDR3 comprises 14 residues. Germline assignment: CDR1 SEHNR and CDR2 FQNEAQ (reference sequence). V lost 2 bases and J 6 bases, leaving 10 bases between the germline ends.

The chain employs TRBV3-1 (or the pseudogene TRBV3-2) and TRBJ2-1; 10 nucleotides line up with TRBD2. Losses at the gene ends were 4 bases for V and 0 bases for J; bases not matched to a gene: 6. Looked up from germline, CDR1 is LGHDT and CDR2 is YNNKEL (reference sequence). This CDR3 contains 17 residues. In DNA form, the CDR3 reads TGTGCCAGCAGCCGAGAGTCTAGCGGGAGCTCCTACAATGAGCAGTTCTTC. Protein: CASSRESSGSSYNEQFF.

The chain recombines TRBV20-1 with TRBJ1-1; tentatively, D is TRBD1 (5 bases). CDR3 length equals 11 residues. V lost 3 bases, J lost 9 bases, and 11 bases lay in between. The germline V gene has CDR1 DFQATT and CDR2 SNEGSKA (reference sequence). CDR3 protein: CSARRDSQAFF. In nucleotides, the CDR3 is TGCAGTGCTAGGCGGGACTCCCAAGCTTTCTTT.

The chain couples TRBV7-2 to TRBJ1-3; D possibly corresponds to TRBD1 (6 bases). This CDR3 region has 14 residues. Germline V gives CDR1 SGHTA, CDR2 FQGNSA. Between the trimmed V and J ends, which lost 2 bases and 9 bases, there was a span of 14 bases. This CDR3 is CASSLQGREGTIYF. DNA for the CDR3: TGTGCCAGCAGCTTACAGGGGCGGGAGGGCACCATATATTTT.

This clone was detected a few times. CDR3 sequence: CASSQRSGSNPYEQYF. CDR3 coding DNA: TGTGCCAGCAGCCAACGTAGCGGGAGTAACCCCTACGAGCAGTACTTC. The chain couples TRBV3-1 (or the pseudogene TRBV3-2) to TRBJ2-7; 9 nucleotides match TRBD2. Germline CDR1 is LGHDT and CDR2 is YNNKEL (reference sequence). V was clipped by 2 bases and J by 2 bases; unmatched bases: 7. The CDR3 is 16 amino acids.

The chain recombines TRBV29-1 with TRBJ1-3, with D possibly being TRBD1 (5 bases). The CDR3 sequence is 13 residues long. Germline values: CDR1 SQVTM, CDR2 ANQGSEA. V lost 3 bases, J lost 2 bases, and 8 bases lay in between. This chain's CDR3 is CSVDRDPGNTIYF. CDR3 sequence (DNA): TGCAGCGTTGACAGGGATCCTGGAAACACCATATATTTT.

The J gene is TRBJ1-1, the V gene TRBV18; 8 bases agree with TRBD1. Germline CDR1 reads KGHSH; CDR2 reads LQKENI. J was trimmed by 1 base and V by 3 bases; bases with no gene match: 13. The CDR3 loop spans 18 amino acids. The CDR3 DNA follows: TGTGCCAGCTCACCTAGGATGGTGGCAGGGGGCGAGAACACTGAAGCTTTCTTT. Translation gives CASSPRMVAGGENTEAFF. Full variable domain (remainder filled in from reference TRBV18 and TRBJ1-1): NAGVMQNPRHLVRRRGQEARLRCSPMKGHSHVYWYRQLPEEGLKFMVYLQKENIIDESGMPKERFSAEFPKEGPSILRIQQVVRGDSAAYFCASSPRMVAGGENTEAFFGQGTRLTVV.